The 17 T cell receptor beta chains reported below all come from one sample, sequenced in a study of CD8 T cells in ankylosing spondylitis. Using its own MiXCR run on the 5' RACE reads, TCRdb lists one record per CDR3 protein. Here the sample spans around 250,000 distinct CDR3 sequences, around a tenth being singletons. The source material was blood, either unsorted or a sorted T cell fraction (not recorded which). Receptor source: a male donor with ankylosing spondylitis or in good health (not recorded which).

This clonotype occurred a few times. The V and J genes are TRBV7-6 and TRBJ1-6, with D possibly matching TRBD1 (5 bases). Trimming took 2 bases from V and 9 from J, leaving 11 bases between them. The CDR3 sequence is 14 residues long. Germline values: CDR1 SGHVS, CDR2 FNYEAQ. This chain's CDR3 is CASSLSSGSSPLHF. The DNA of the CDR3 is TGTGCCAGCAGCTTATCCTCAGGGAGTTCACCCCTCCACTTT.

V gene TRBV4-2 combines with J gene TRBJ1-6, with D hard to call. V dropped 0 bases and J dropped 0 bases, with 18 bases sitting between them. This CDR3 is built from 20 residues. Germline assignment: CDR1 LGHNA and CDR2 YNFKEQ. In DNA, the CDR3 is TGTGCCAGCAGCCAAGATCCGTTTATACAGACGAGCTCCTATAATTCACCCCTCCACTTT. This sequence encodes CASSQDPFIQTSSYNSPLHF.

This clonotype has ten or more counts. The gene calls are TRBV13 and TRBJ2-7; tentatively, D is TRBD1 (7 bases). This CDR3 has 15 amino acids. Germline V gene lookup returns CDR1 PRHDT and CDR2 FYEKMQ (reference sequence). V was shortened by 2 bases and J by 2 bases, with 13 bases between the two germline ends. Written as DNA, the CDR3 is TGTGCCAGCAGCTTAAGGGGGGACAGAACCTACGAGCAGTACTTC. Translating it yields CASSLRGDRTYEQYF.

This clonotype came up many times. The chain uses TRBV5-1 and TRBJ2-7; D is uncertain. The V gene lost 5 bases and the J gene lost 2 bases, with 14 bases spanning the gap. There are 14 residues in the CDR3. Germline V CDR1 and CDR2: SGHRS, YFSETQ. The CDR3 DNA is TGCGCCAGCAGTGTGGTGGCAAACCCCTACGAGCAGTACTTC. It yields the protein CASSVVANPYEQYF.

This clonotype was counted between two and nine times. V usage is TRBV6-1 and J usage is TRBJ2-3; 7 bases match TRBD2. The CDR3 has 17 residues. In germline, CDR1 is MNHNS, CDR2 SASEGT. After removal of 2 bases from V and 3 bases from J, the junction contained 11 bases not matched to a gene. CDR3 sequence reads: CASSELPPSGATDTQYF. Written as DNA, the CDR3 is TGTGCCAGCAGTGAACTCCCCCCAAGCGGGGCTACAGATACGCAGTATTTT.

Of note for this clonotype: An end of the junction does not agree with germline; a read error may underlie this. This rearrangement joins TRBV7-3 to TRBJ2-3, with 13 bases lining up with TRBD2. The CDR3 contains 17 residues. Looked up from germline, CDR1 is SGHTA and CDR2 is FQGTGA. CDR3 residues: CTSSLGLAGVLTDTQYF. CDR3 coding DNA: TGTACCAGCAGCCTCGGACTAGCGGGAGTATTGACAGATACGCAGTATTTT.

The rearrangement links TRBV11-2 to TRBJ2-3, with unresolved D. The ends were cut back, 4 bases at V and 5 bases at J, with 10 bases in the middle. CDR1 and CDR2 (germline): SGHAT, FQNNGV. CDR3 length: 13 amino acids. The CDR3 DNA sequence: TGTGCCAGCAGCTCGGAGAGCGTAGATACGCAGTATTTT. This translates into CASSSESVDTQYF.

This clonotype was seen at least ten times. The J gene is TRBJ1-2, the V gene TRBV9, with 7 nucleotides matching TRBD1. This CDR3 has 13 amino acids. Trimming took 4 bases from V and 3 from J; bases not matched to a gene: 3. Germline assignment: CDR1 SGDLS and CDR2 YYNGEE. The CDR3 coding sequence is TGTGCCAGCAGCCCGACAGGGCACTATGGCTACACCTTC. Amino acid sequence: CASSPTGHYGYTF.

This clonotype was counted between two and nine times. This chain's CDR3 is CASSPSRPPDTQYF. CDR3 nucleotides: TGTGCCAGCAGCCCCTCCCGCCCTCCTGATACGCAGTATTTT. This chain joins TRBV7-2 and TRBJ2-3; D not resolved. Germline V gene lookup returns CDR1 SGHTA and CDR2 FQGNSA. This CDR3 contains 14 residues. Trimming pared 5 bases from V and 6 bases from J, leaving 15 bases between.

Many counts were recorded for this clonotype. The chain joins TRBV29-1 to TRBJ1-2; unclear D gene. In germline, CDR1 is SQVTM, CDR2 ANQGSEA. The V gene lost 0 bases and the J gene lost 8 bases, with 4 bases spanning the gap. The CDR3 contains 10 residues. CDR3 DNA: TGCAGCGTTGAAGAATACGGCTACACCTTC. Translating it yields CSVEEYGYTF. The full variable domain, rest sourced from reference TRBV29-1 and TRBJ1-2, is SAVISQKPSRDICQRGTSLTIQCQVDSQVTMMFWYRQQPGQSLTLIATANQGSEATYESGFVIDKFPISRPNLTFSTLTVSNMSPEDSSIYLCSVEEYGYTFGSGTRLTVV.

In this sample, this clonotype turned up many times. This chain connects TRBV5-4 to TRBJ1-1; D remains ambiguous. The CDR3 has 13 residues. CDR1 is SGHNT, CDR2 YYREEE, per germline (reference sequence). V was cut by 0 bases and J by 0 bases, with 3 bases left in between. The CDR3 loop reads CASSLDVNTEAFF. CDR3 coding DNA: TGTGCCAGCAGCTTGGACGTGAACACTGAAGCTTTCTTT.

This clonotype was counted many times. The CDR3: CASGPSGRAHNEQFF. The CDR3, as DNA: TGCGCCAGCGGACCTAGCGGGAGGGCGCACAATGAGCAGTTCTTC. The chain combines TRBV5-1 with TRBJ2-1, with 12 bases fitting TRBD2. This CDR3 has 15 residues. Germline values: CDR1 SGHRS, CDR2 YFSETQ. J lost 5 bases, V lost 7 bases, and 7 bases had no gene match.

This clonotype has a count of ten or more. The V call is TRBV12-3 or TRBV12-4, the J call TRBJ2-5; 8 positions agree with TRBD1. There are 13 residues in the CDR3. J was trimmed by 1 base and V by 7 bases; bases with no gene match: 2. The CDR3 spells CASTQGAQETQYF. CDR3 nucleotide sequence: TGTGCCAGCACCCAGGGGGCCCAAGAGACCCAGTACTTC.

This clonotype appeared many times. The chain recombines TRBV5-1 with TRBJ2-1, with D possibly being TRBD1 (7 bases). Trimming removed 3 bases at V and 2 bases at J, with 18 bases between. Germline CDR1 is SGHRS and CDR2 is YFSETQ. CDR3 length equals 17 residues. The CDR3 region is CASSWRGQGGTYNEQFF. The CDR3, as DNA: TGCGCCAGCAGCTGGAGGGGGCAGGGCGGAACCTACAATGAGCAGTTCTTC.

The genes are TRBV7-9 and TRBJ1-1; D possibly corresponds to TRBD1 (5 bases). The CDR3 is 14 residues long. Germline V CDR1 and CDR2: SEHNR, FQNEAQ (reference sequence). Trimming cost V 4 bases and J 4 bases, with 13 bases left between them. As DNA, the CDR3 is TGTGCCAGCAGCTCCGCCCAGGGAACCACTGAAGCTTTCTTT. Translated: CASSSAQGTTEAFF.

This chain connects TRBV12-3 or TRBV12-4 to TRBJ2-3; weak D call: TRBD2 (6 bases). The V end was cut by 1 base, the J end by 14 bases, with 19 bases between. The CDR3 length is 14 residues. CDR3 region: CASSLGVAAVVLYF. CDR3 DNA sequence: TGTGCCAGCAGTTTAGGGGTAGCGGCGGTGGTACTGTATTTT.

In its sample, this clonotype was seen many times. The V call is TRBV27, the J call TRBJ2-7, with D perhaps TRBD1 (6 bases). The CDR3 is 14 residues long. V gave up 5 bases and J gave up 3 bases, with 14 bases separating them. CDR1 and CDR2 (germline): MNHEY, SMNVEV (reference sequence). The CDR3 region has the DNA TGTGCCAGCAGTCACGGGACAACCGACTACGAGCAGTACTTC. Translation gives CASSHGTTDYEQYF.